Listed below are T cell receptor beta chains from one sample, sequenced in a study of long-term antiretroviral therapy in people with HIV. Method: immunoSEQ multiplex PCR; TCRdb's copy keeps in-frame clones and lacks some. The sample consists of more than 15,000 clones, roughly four fifths of them appearing once. Here the sequenced sample was unsorted PBMCs, taken 0.3 years after starting antiretroviral therapy. The receptors stem from a man aged 18 to 29 with HIV. Both conserved end residues are part of each CDR3. The D gene is left open where the match is weak. Expanded clones are given a class, and other clones once, few, many or no size at all.

D | size | J | V | DNA | CDR3
TRBD1 | few | TRBJ1-6 | TRBV10-3 | TGTGCCATCAATCCGGGACAGGGGAATTCACCCCTCCACTTT | CAINPGQGNSPLHF
NA | NA | TRBJ1-4 | TRBV6-5 | TGTGCCAGCAGTTCTTTCCTGGGACTGGGGAGTGAAAAACTGTTTTTT | CASSSFLGLGSEKLFF
TRBD1 | NA | TRBJ1-1 | TRBV28 | TGTGCCAGCAGTCCCGGGACAGGGCGCGCAAGGAAAGCTTTCTTT | CASSPGTGRARKAFF
NA | NA | TRBJ1-1 | TRBV4-1 | TGCGCCAGCAGCCAAGGGGGGTTCGACACTGAAGCTTTCTTT | CASSQGGFDTEAFF
TRBD1 | few | TRBJ1-3 | TRBV2 | TGTGCCACCTCCTATACAGGGGGCCGTGGCTCTGGAAACACCATATATTTT | CATSYTGGRGSGNTIYF
TRBD2 | NA | TRBJ2-3 | TRBV5-1 | TGCGCCAGCAGCTTGGACCCCCTAAGCGGGGGGCGGACAGATACGCAGTATTTT | CASSLDPLSGGRTDTQYF
NA | NA | TRBJ2-7 | TRBV6-5 | TGTGCCAGCAGCCCGGGTCCTCCTTCCCTCTACGAGCAGTACTTC | CASSPGPPSLYEQYF
NA | NA | TRBJ1-2 | TRBV5-8 | TGTGCCAGCAGCTTCTCTGGGATCCGGAGAGCCGCTAACTATGGCTACACCTTC | CASSFSGIRRAANYGYTF
TRBD2 | few | TRBJ2-5 | TRBV6-1 | TGTGCCAGCGGGGGGGGAGGTCGGCCAGTAGAGACCCAGTACTTC | CASGGGGRPVETQYF
NA | NA | TRBJ2-7 | TRBV30 | TGTGCCTGGAGTGTCCCTCTTGACAATCTTTCAGCCTACGAGCAGTACTTC | CAWSVPLDNLSAYEQYF
TRBD2 | NA | TRBJ2-5 | TRBV27 | TGTGCCAGCAGTTTGGGACTAGCGGGGCTGGAGACCCAGTACTTC | CASSLGLAGLETQYF
NA | NA | TRBJ2-3 | TRBV6-6 | TGTGCCAGCAGTTACGGAGCGGACACAGATACGCAGTATTTT | CASSYGADTDTQYF
TRBD1 | NA | TRBJ1-2 | TRBV28 | TGTGCCAGCAGTCCGGGGACAGGGGTGAACTATGGCTACACCTTC | CASSPGTGVNYGYTF
NA | NA | TRBJ1-1 | TRBV27 | TGTGCCAGCAGTACCACCCTTCGGGCCGACACTGAAGCTTTCTTT | CASSTTLRADTEAFF
TRBD1 | NA | TRBJ2-1 | TRBV5-1 | TGCGCCAGCAGCTCGCAGGGGGCTTCCTACAATGAGCAGTTCTTC | CASSSQGASYNEQFF
NA | NA | TRBJ1-2 | TRBV6-5 | TGTGCCAGCAGTTACTACAGCACGGGACACAGCTATGGCTACACCTTC | CASSYYSTGHSYGYTF
NA | NA | TRBJ1-1 | TRBV29-1 | TGCAGCGTTGACCCCGCCAGGGGTACTCTTGAAGCTTTCTTT | CSVDPARGTLEAFF
NA | NA | TRBJ1-2 | TRBV19 | TGTGCCAGTAGCCCCAGTGGGGTCAACTATGGCTACACCTTC | CASSPSGVNYGYTF
TRBD1 | NA | TRBJ1-4 | TRBV7-6 | TGTGCCAGCAGCAACCGGGACAGGGGAAATGAAAAACTGTTTTTT | CASSNRDRGNEKLFF
NA | once | TRBJ2-5 | TRBV6-6 | TGTGCCAGCAGATCTAGTGGGGGCCCGGAGACCCAGTACTTC | CASRSSGGPETQYF
NA | few | TRBJ1-4 | TRBV10-3 | TGTGCCATCAGTGAGTCGAAATTCGGGGAAAAACTGTTTTTT | CAISESKFGEKLFF
NA | NA | TRBJ1-2 | TRBV4-1 | TGCGCCAGCAGCCAAGATCGCGGGGTCGGGTATGGCTACACCTTC | CASSQDRGVGYGYTF
NA | NA | TRBJ1-2 | TRBV14 | TGTGCCAGCAGCCAAAGGGGCTTAGGCCCTGTATACACCTTC | CASSQRGLGPVYTF
NA | NA | TRBJ2-5 | TRBV28 | TGTGCCAGCAGTTTGCGGAGAGACAGGGAGGAAGAGACCCAGTACTTC | CASSLRRDREEETQYF
NA | few | TRBJ2-3 | TRBV7-3 | TGTGCCAGCAGCTTAAGGGGGTCCCACACAGATACGCAGTATTTT | CASSLRGSHTDTQYF
TRBD2 | NA | TRBJ2-2 | TRBV4-1 | TGCGCCAGCAGCCTGGAAGCGGGGGGGCCTGTCAGCGGGGAGCTGTTTTTT | CASSLEAGGPVSGELFF
NA | NA | TRBJ2-3 | TRBV11-2 | TGTGCCAGCAGCTTAGAGACCAGCCTAAGCACAGATACGCAGTATTTT | CASSLETSLSTDTQYF
TRBD1 | NA | TRBJ2-1 | TRBV10-3 | TGTGCCATCAGCGGGGGACAGGGTTCCTACAATGAGCAGTTCTTC | CAISGGQGSYNEQFF
NA | NA | TRBJ1-3 | TRBV18 | TGTGCCAGCTCACCCTTCGAGGGCGTCAGCTCTGGAAACACCATATATTTT | CASSPFEGVSSGNTIYF
NA | medium-sized | TRBJ2-3 | TRBV5-1 | TGCGCCAGCAGCTTGTTAGGTGAAGAGGGACACACAGATACGCAGTATTTT | CASSLLGEEGHTDTQYF
NA | NA | TRBJ2-2 | TRBV10-1 | TGCGCCAGCAGTCGCACTTCGGGACACTACACCGGGGAGCTGTTTTTT | CASSRTSGHYTGELFF
NA | NA | TRBJ1-4 | TRBV6-5 | TGTGCCAGCAGTTACAAGGTCACTGAAAAACTGTTTTTT | CASSYKVTEKLFF
NA | NA | TRBJ1-2 | TRBV15 | TGTGCCACCAGCAGAGAGGTAGTAGGACAGTACTATGGCTACACCTTC | CATSREVVGQYYGYTF
NA | NA | TRBJ2-3 | TRBV5-1 | TGCGCCAGCACGAGGACTCCCACAGATACGCAGTATTTT | CASTRTPTDTQYF
NA | NA | TRBJ2-5 | TRBV4-1 | TGCGCCAGCAGCCAAGATCCTTTCGAGACCCAGTACTTC | CASSQDPFETQYF
NA | NA | TRBJ1-5 | TRBV6-1 | TGTGCCAGCAGTGAAGCGCGTGGGACACGGACAGATCAGCCCCAGCATTTT | CASSEARGTRTDQPQHF
NA | NA | TRBJ1-4 | TRBV28 | TGTGCCAGCAGACGCAACTTCTTTGCAACTAATGAAAAACTGTTTTTT | CASRRNFFATNEKLFF
TRBD1 | NA | TRBJ2-2 | TRBV19 | TGTGCCAGTTCTAACAGGGGGCTTAGCGGGGAGCTGTTTTTT | CASSNRGLSGELFF
TRBD1 | NA | TRBJ1-2 | TRBV15 | TGTGCCACCAGCAGCAGGGGGACAGCCCAGGAATGGACCTTC | CATSSRGTAQEWTF
NA | NA | TRBJ1-3 | TRBV6-5 | TGTGCCAGCAGTTCGCGAAACAGGGGAAACACCATATATTTT | CASSSRNRGNTIYF
NA | NA | TRBJ2-1 | TRBV29-1 | TGCAGCGTTGAAGGTTTTGGGGTGGGGCCGCTGGGCTCCTACAATGAGCAGTTCTTC | CSVEGFGVGPLGSYNEQFF
NA | once | TRBJ1-1 | TRBV19 | TGTGCCAGTAGTATAGCGGTGAACACTGAAGCTTTCTTT | CASSIAVNTEAFF
NA | NA | TRBJ2-3 | TRBV29-1 | TGCAGCGTTGAACGGGGGTCAGCTGCAGATACGCAGTATTTT | CSVERGSAADTQYF
NA | NA | TRBJ2-2 | TRBV7-7 | TGTGCTAGCAGCGTTAGACCGGGGACCGGGGAGCTGTTTTTT | CASSVRPGTGELFF
NA | NA | TRBJ1-5 | TRBV5-8 | TGTGCCAGCAGCCTGGAGGGGGTAAGCAATCAGCCCCAGCATTTT | CASSLEGVSNQPQHF
NA | NA | TRBJ1-6 | TRBV2 | TGTGCCAGCAGTGAAGCGCTTGGGCATAATTCACCCCTCCACTTT | CASSEALGHNSPLHF
TRBD1 | NA | TRBJ1-4 | TRBV7-9 | TGTGCCAGCAGCTCCGGGACAGCAAATGAAAAACTGTTTTTT | CASSSGTANEKLFF
NA | few | TRBJ1-3 | TRBV6-1 | TGTGCCAGCAGTGAAGGGGAGGGCTCTGGAAACACCATATATTTT | CASSEGEGSGNTIYF
NA | NA | TRBJ1-5 | TRBV6-1 | TGTGCCAGCAGTGAGACGACTGATCAGCCCCAGCATTTT | CASSETTDQPQHF
NA | few | TRBJ1-5 | TRBV6-5 | TGTGCCAGCAGTTACACAGGAGCTTCGCCCCAGCATTTT | CASSYTGASPQHF
NA | NA | TRBJ2-1 | TRBV29-1 | TGCAGCGTGAGGGGATGGAGCTCCTACAATGAGCAGTTCTTC | CSVRGWSSYNEQFF
NA | NA | TRBJ2-1 | TRBV7-6 | TGTGCCAGCAGCCAGGGACTTTACAATGAGCAGTTCTTC | CASSQGLYNEQFF
NA | NA | TRBJ1-2 | TRBV29-1 | TGCAGCGCGACGGTAGGGAACTATGGCTACACCTTC | CSATVGNYGYTF
NA | NA | TRBJ1-5 | TRBV2 | TGTGCCAGCAGCCCCGACAGTGGACCCCAGCATTTT | CASSPDSGPQHF
NA | NA | TRBJ1-4 | TRBV5-6 | TGTGCCAGCAGCACCACGTCAGGGACGGGTGGGGAAAAACTGTTTTTT | CASSTTSGTGGEKLFF
NA | NA | TRBJ1-5 | TRBV7-9 | TGTGCCAGCAGCTTAACGGGGCTTGGCAATCAGCCCCAGCATTTT | CASSLTGLGNQPQHF
NA | once | TRBJ2-5 | TRBV4-1 | TGCGCCAGCAGCCCAGGCTCTAGCGAAAAAGAGACCCAGTACTTC | CASSPGSSEKETQYF